The 25 T cell receptor beta chains in this list originate from one sample, sequenced in a study of post-analysis software for immune sequencing data. Notes on the study in general: TRBV segments more frequent in patients than in controls numbered five and included TRBV5-6, TRBV5-1 and TRBV20-1.

Carried by the TCR beta cDNA libraries were unique molecular identifiers. Using its own MiXCR run on the PCR reads, TCRdb lists one record per CDR3 protein. The sample records roughly 540,000 distinct CDR3 sequences, around 31% being singletons. No antigens are known for them. Sequenced input: blood. The receptors here all came from a girl under 18 with multiple sclerosis.

The chain recombines TRBV3-1 with TRBJ2-5, with 7 bases fitting TRBD1. CDR1 LGHDT and CDR2 YNNKEL come from the germline V gene (reference sequence). The CDR3 consists of 16 residues. The trim removed 4 bases at V and 1 base at J, leaving 9 bases unmatched. CDR3 bases: TGTGCCAGCAGCCCTTTAAGACGGGACAGCCAAGAGACCCAGTACTTC. Amino acid sequence: CASSPLRRDSQETQYF.

The V and J genes are TRBV27 and TRBJ2-7, with 8 bases aligning to TRBD1. Trimming cost V 6 bases and J 5 bases; bases outside gene matches: 9. The CDR3 has 14 amino acids. The germline CDR1 and CDR2 sequences are MNHEY and SMNVEV (reference sequence). The CDR3 loop is CASRARTGINEQYF. The CDR3 DNA follows: TGTGCCAGCAGGGCCAGGACAGGGATCAACGAGCAGTACTTC.

This clonotype was observed a handful of times. The V call is TRBV7-2, the J call TRBJ2-7, with 8 bases aligning to TRBD2. V lost 3 bases, J lost 7 bases, and 5 bases stayed unmatched. Germline V CDR1 and CDR2: SGHTA, FQGNSA. The CDR3 totals 13 residues. CDR3 in amino acids: CASSFTSGGEQYF. The CDR3 DNA follows: TGTGCCAGCAGCTTTACTAGCGGAGGGGAGCAGTACTTC.

This clonotype has ten or more counts. The chain couples TRBV12-3 or TRBV12-4 to TRBJ2-7; D unresolved. The CDR3 length is 11 residues. Trimming stripped 5 bases from V and 5 bases from J, with 7 bases between. The CDR3 loop reads CASSTVHEQYF. The CDR3 DNA reads TGTGCCAGCAGTACAGTCCACGAGCAGTACTTC.

Written as DNA, the CDR3 is TGTGCCAGCAGCCAAGATATAGGCTCCTACGAGCAGTACTTC. This translates into CASSQDIGSYEQYF. The J gene is TRBJ2-7, the V gene TRBV4-2, with D hard to call. Germline assignment: CDR1 LGHNA and CDR2 YNFKEQ. V lost 0 bases, J lost 0 bases, and 6 bases lay in between. The CDR3 is made up of 14 amino acids.

This clonotype showed up just a few times. The chain couples TRBV3-1 to TRBJ1-4, with D tentatively TRBD1 (6 bases). Trimming took off 4 bases at V and 6 bases at J, with 18 bases between the two ends. This CDR3 is 16 amino acids long. Germline V gives CDR1 LGHDT, CDR2 YNNKEL (reference sequence). This CDR3 reads CASSLTLRDTYEKLFF. DNA of the CDR3: TGTGCCAGCAGCCTTACTCTCAGGGACACCTATGAAAAACTGTTTTTT.

The chain has TRBV5-6 and TRBJ1-1; D might be TRBD1 (6 bases). This CDR3 spans 14 amino acids. Germline V CDR1 and CDR2: SGHDT, YYEEEE. V shed 2 bases and J shed 3 bases, with 11 bases lying between them. The CDR3 DNA reads as TGTGCCAGCAGCTTCCCAGGGGAATACACTGAAGCTTTCTTT. As protein: CASSFPGEYTEAFF.

In its sample, this clonotype was seen a few times. The chain carries TRBV3-1 and TRBJ2-1; D remains unclear. Trimming left V 4 bases short and J 7 bases short, with 11 bases between. Per the germline V gene, CDR1 is LGHDT and CDR2 is YNNKEL (reference sequence). The CDR3 loop spans 13 amino acids. CDR3 coding DNA: TGTGCCAGCAGCCTTACGTGGCCAAATGAGCAGTTCTTC. Translated, it gives CASSLTWPNEQFF.

This clonotype was detected a few times. This rearrangement joins TRBV6-6 to TRBJ1-1; TRBD1 matches at 9 bases. V gave up 7 bases and J gave up 10 bases; unmatched junction bases: 4. CDR1 and CDR2 (germline): MNHNY, SVGAGI (reference sequence). The CDR3 sequence is 11 residues long. The CDR3 DNA sequence: TGTGCCAGCATCCGGGACAGGGCAGCTTTCTTT. This translates into CASIRDRAAFF.

The CDR3 here is CASSTDVYIQYF. In nucleotides, the CDR3 is TGTGCCAGCAGCACGGATGTGTACATTCAGTACTTC. The J gene is TRBJ2-4, the V gene TRBV7-8; the D is unclear. The CDR3 is made up of 12 amino acids. Per the germline V gene, CDR1 is SGHVS and CDR2 is FQNEAQ. The V end was cut by 5 bases, the J end by 8 bases, with 10 bases between.

The chain uses TRBV10-2 and TRBJ2-7; D unclear. Looked up from germline, CDR1 is WSHSY and CDR2 is SAAADI. The CDR3 loop spans 11 amino acids. V was clipped by 8 bases and J by 5 bases, with 10 bases between them. DNA for the CDR3: TGCGCCAGCTTCGGACGGAACGAGCAGTACTTC. It translates to CASFGRNEQYF.

This clonotype was recorded a few times. The chain links TRBV18 to TRBJ1-5, with 9 bases that match TRBD1. CDR3 length: 14 residues. V shed 5 bases and J 5 bases; nucleotides not matched to a gene: 4. Germline V CDR1 and CDR2: KGHSH, LQKENI. Here the CDR3 reads CASSLGTGHQPQHF. CDR3 coding DNA: TGTGCCAGCTCATTAGGGACAGGGCATCAGCCCCAGCATTTT.

The chain couples TRBV20-1 to TRBJ1-5, with D possibly being TRBD1 (5 bases). CDR1 and CDR2 from the germline V gene are DFQATT and SNEGSKA (reference sequence). This CDR3 spans 17 amino acids. Trimming removed 1 base at V and 0 bases at J, with 16 bases between. CDR3 amino acids: CSARVSPAGDSNQPQHF. DNA for the CDR3: TGCAGTGCTAGAGTTAGCCCGGCGGGGGATAGCAATCAGCCCCAGCATTTT.

This clonotype appeared a few times. The gene calls are TRBV5-5 and TRBJ2-5; the match to TRBD1 covers 8 bases. V lost 0 bases and J lost 3; bases outside the gene matches: 7. CDR1 and CDR2 from the germline V gene are SGHKS and YYEKEE (reference sequence). This CDR3 is 16 amino acids long. In DNA, the CDR3 is TGTGCCAGCAGCTTGGCCTCGGGACAGGCTGAAGAGACCCAGTACTTC. Its translation is CASSLASGQAEETQYF.

Comment on this clonotype: One end of the junction is discordant with germline, which a read error may explain. This chain connects TRBV4-2 to TRBJ2-3; TRBD2 matches at 7 bases. CDR1 LGHNA and CDR2 YNFKEQ come from the germline V gene. The CDR3 has 14 residues. CDR3 region: CAGSQQRDTDTQYF. CDR3 in DNA: TGTGCCGGCAGCCAGCAGCGGGACACAGATACGCAGTATTTT.

In its sample, this clonotype was seen once. The chain combines TRBV9 with TRBJ1-4; D perhaps matches TRBD1 (6 bases). CDR1 and CDR2 from the germline V gene are SGDLS and YYNGEE. The CDR3 runs to 14 residues. The germline V and J ends were trimmed by 7 bases and 10 bases, with 20 bases remaining between them. CDR3 residues: CASSVGGLEGKLFF. CDR3 DNA sequence: TGTGCCAGCTCAGTGGGGGGCCTTGAGGGAAAACTGTTTTTT.

This clonotype was seen a handful of times. The rearrangement joins TRBV12-3 or TRBV12-4 to TRBJ2-3; 8 nucleotides align to TRBD2. There are 15 residues in the CDR3. V dropped 3 bases and J dropped 7; count of bases not matched to a gene: 9. The CDR3 is CASSLYGGGSNTQYF. In nucleotides, the CDR3 is TGTGCCAGCAGTTTGTATGGCGGGGGGTCAAATACGCAGTATTTT.

The chain couples TRBV4-1 to TRBJ2-1; D is perhaps TRBD2 (6 bases). Per the germline V gene, CDR1 is MGHRA and CDR2 is YSYEKL. Trimming left V 7 bases short and J 7 bases short, with 20 bases between. The CDR3 runs 15 residues. The CDR3 is CASTTLVGGMNEQFF. The DNA for the CDR3 is TGCGCCAGCACCACATTAGTGGGGGGAATGAATGAGCAGTTCTTC.

The V gene is TRBV4-1, the J gene TRBJ1-5; 7 positions match TRBD1. V lost 6 bases, J lost 5 bases, and 10 bases stayed unmatched. In germline, CDR1 is MGHRA, CDR2 YSYEKL. The CDR3 is 15 amino acids. CDR3 protein: CASSRGTALYQPQHF. CDR3 DNA: TGCGCCAGCAGTCGGGGGACAGCCCTGTATCAGCCCCAGCATTTT.

The sample holds a few counts of this clonotype. The J gene is TRBJ2-1, the V gene TRBV5-4; TRBD2 is a possible D gene (6 bases). The CDR3 extends over 15 amino acids. The V end lost 5 bases, the J end lost 4 bases, and 16 bases lay between the germline ends. The germline gives CDR1 SGHNT, CDR2 YYREEE (reference sequence). The CDR3 nucleotides are TGTGCCAGCAGTCCTTCACGGGGGAATTACAATGAGCAGTTCTTC. Protein: CASSPSRGNYNEQFF. The variable domain in full, with the rest retrieved from reference TRBV5-4 and TRBJ2-1, is ETGVTQSPTHLIKTRGQQVTLRCSSQSGHNTVSWYQQALGQGPQFIFQYYREEENGRGNFPPRFSGLQFPNYSSELNVNALELDDSALYLCASSPSRGNYNEQFFGPGTRLTVL.

This clonotype was seen at least ten times. The V and J genes are TRBV29-1 and TRBJ2-1, with 7 nucleotides matching TRBD2. Germline-derived CDR1 and CDR2 are SQVTM and ANQGSEA. Trimming cost V 4 bases and J 6 bases; bases outside gene matches: 6. The CDR3 has 13 amino acids. The chain's CDR3 is CSVGLADLNEQFF. The CDR3 DNA follows: TGCAGCGTTGGCCTAGCGGACCTCAATGAGCAGTTCTTC.

This clonotype was detected once. The chain is built from TRBV15 and TRBJ2-3; D gene unclear. Trimming pared 1 base from V and 0 bases from J, leaving 5 bases between. Germline V gene data show CDR1 as LNHNV and CDR2 as YYDKDF (reference sequence). This CDR3 is built from 14 residues. The CDR3: CATSRVISTDTQYF. For the CDR3, the DNA is TGTGCCACCAGCAGAGTTATTAGCACAGATACGCAGTATTTT. Drawing the rest from reference TRBV15 and TRBJ2-3, the complete variable domain is DAMVIQNPRYQVTQFGKPVTLSCSQTLNHNVMYWYQQKSSQAPKLLFHYYDKDFNNEADTPDNFQSRRPNTSFCFLDIRSPGLGDTAMYLCATSRVISTDTQYFGPGTRLTVL.

The J gene is TRBJ2-1, the V gene TRBV24-1; D not certain. Germline CDR1 and CDR2: KGHDR and SFDVKD. The CDR3 extends over 15 amino acids. V lost 4 bases to trimming and J lost 0 bases, with 9 bases between them. The chain's CDR3 is CATSEPMGSYNEQFF. The DNA for the CDR3 is TGTGCCACCAGTGAACCTATGGGCTCCTACAATGAGCAGTTCTTC.

V and J are TRBV29-1 and TRBJ2-4; D not certain. V was shortened by 6 bases and J by 5 bases, with 20 bases between the two germline ends. This CDR3 spans 15 amino acids. CDR1 and CDR2 (germline): SQVTM, ANQGSEA. The CDR3 coding sequence is TGCAGCGTCGAGCAGCTCTCTTCCGGGCAAAACATTCAGTACTTC. Protein sequence: CSVEQLSSGQNIQYF.

This clonotype was picked up one time. This chain joins TRBV12-3 or TRBV12-4 and TRBJ2-5; 8 nucleotides agree with TRBD2. The V segment lost 4 bases and the J segment 8 bases; nucleotides outside the gene matches: 9. This CDR3 comprises 14 residues. The CDR3 spells CASSSSGLAGTQYF. CDR3 nucleotides: TGTGCCAGCAGTTCTTCAGGACTAGCCGGAACCCAGTACTTC.